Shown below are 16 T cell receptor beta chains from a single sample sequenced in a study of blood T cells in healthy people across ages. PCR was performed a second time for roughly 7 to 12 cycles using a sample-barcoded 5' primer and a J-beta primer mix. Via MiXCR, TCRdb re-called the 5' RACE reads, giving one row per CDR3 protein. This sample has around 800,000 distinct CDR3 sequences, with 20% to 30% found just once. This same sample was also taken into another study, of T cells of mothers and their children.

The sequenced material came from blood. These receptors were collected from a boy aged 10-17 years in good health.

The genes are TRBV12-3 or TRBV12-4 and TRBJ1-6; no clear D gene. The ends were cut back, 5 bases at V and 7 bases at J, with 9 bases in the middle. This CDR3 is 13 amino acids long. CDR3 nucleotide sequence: TGTGCCAGCAGTCCTATTGGGAATTCACCCCTCCACTTT. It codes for CASSPIGNSPLHF.

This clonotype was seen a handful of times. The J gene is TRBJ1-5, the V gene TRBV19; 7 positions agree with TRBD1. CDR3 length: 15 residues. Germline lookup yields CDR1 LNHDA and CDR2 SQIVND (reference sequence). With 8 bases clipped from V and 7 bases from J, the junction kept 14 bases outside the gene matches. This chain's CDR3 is CASLRTPQGEQPQHF. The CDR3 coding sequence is TGTGCCAGTCTTCGGACCCCCCAGGGGGAGCAGCCCCAGCATTTT.

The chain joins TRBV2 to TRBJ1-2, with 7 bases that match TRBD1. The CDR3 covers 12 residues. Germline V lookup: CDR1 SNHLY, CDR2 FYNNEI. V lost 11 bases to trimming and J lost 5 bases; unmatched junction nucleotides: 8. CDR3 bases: TGTGCCGGTGGGCAGGGGGAGTATGGCTACACCTTC. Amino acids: CAGGQGEYGYTF.

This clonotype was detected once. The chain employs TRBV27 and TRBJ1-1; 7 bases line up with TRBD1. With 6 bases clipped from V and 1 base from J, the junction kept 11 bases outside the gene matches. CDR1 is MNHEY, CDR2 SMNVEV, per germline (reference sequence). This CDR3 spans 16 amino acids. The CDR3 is CASSRGVGAANTEAFF. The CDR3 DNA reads TGTGCCAGCAGCAGGGGGGTTGGGGCAGCGAACACTGAAGCTTTCTTT.

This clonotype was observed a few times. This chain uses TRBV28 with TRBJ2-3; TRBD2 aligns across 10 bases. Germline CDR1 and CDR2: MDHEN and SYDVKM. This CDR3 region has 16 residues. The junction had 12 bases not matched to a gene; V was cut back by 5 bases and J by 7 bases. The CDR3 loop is CASSPQIAGGLYTQYF. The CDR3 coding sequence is TGTGCCAGCAGTCCCCAGATAGCGGGGGGCCTCTATACGCAGTATTTT. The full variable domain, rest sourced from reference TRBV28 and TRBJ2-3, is DVKVTQSSRYLVKRTGEKVFLECVQDMDHENMFWYRQDPGLGLRLIYFSYDVKMKEKGDIPEGYSVSREKKERFSLILESASTNQTSMYLCASSPQIAGGLYTQYFGPGTRLTVL.

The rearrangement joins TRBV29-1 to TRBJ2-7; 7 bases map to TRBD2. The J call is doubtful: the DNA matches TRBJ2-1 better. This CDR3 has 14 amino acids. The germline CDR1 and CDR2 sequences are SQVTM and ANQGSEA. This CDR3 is CSVELGGGYNEQFF. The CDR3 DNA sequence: TGCAGCGTTGAACTGGGGGGAGGGTACAATGAGCAGTTCTTC.

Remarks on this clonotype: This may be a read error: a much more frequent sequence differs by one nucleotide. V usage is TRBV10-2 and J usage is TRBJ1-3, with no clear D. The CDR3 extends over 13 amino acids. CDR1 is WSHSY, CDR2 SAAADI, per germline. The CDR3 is CASSGASRNTIYF. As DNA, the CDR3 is TGCGCCAGCAGCGGAGCCTCTAGAAACACCATATATTTT.

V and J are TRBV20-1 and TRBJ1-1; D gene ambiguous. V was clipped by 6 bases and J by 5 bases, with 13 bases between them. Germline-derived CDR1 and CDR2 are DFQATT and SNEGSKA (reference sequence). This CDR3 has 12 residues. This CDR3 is CSAKRGLTEAFF. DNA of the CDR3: TGCAGTGCAAAGCGAGGGTTGACTGAAGCTTTCTTT.

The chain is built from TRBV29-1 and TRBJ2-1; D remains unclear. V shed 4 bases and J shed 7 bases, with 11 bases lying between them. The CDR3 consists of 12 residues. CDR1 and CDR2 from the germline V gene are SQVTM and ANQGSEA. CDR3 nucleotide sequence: TGCAGCGTTGTTGGGGTTGGGAATGAGCAGTTCTTC. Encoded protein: CSVVGVGNEQFF.

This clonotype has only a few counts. The CDR3, as DNA: TGTGCCAGCAGTGAAGCGGGGACGGGGCACTATGGCTACACCTTC. It yields the protein CASSEAGTGHYGYTF. The J gene is TRBJ1-2, the V gene TRBV6-1; TRBD1 is a possible D gene (5 bases). This CDR3 region has 15 residues. CDR1 is MNHNS and CDR2 is SASEGT in the germline V gene. Between the trimmed V and J ends, which lost 0 bases and 3 bases, there was a span of 11 bases.

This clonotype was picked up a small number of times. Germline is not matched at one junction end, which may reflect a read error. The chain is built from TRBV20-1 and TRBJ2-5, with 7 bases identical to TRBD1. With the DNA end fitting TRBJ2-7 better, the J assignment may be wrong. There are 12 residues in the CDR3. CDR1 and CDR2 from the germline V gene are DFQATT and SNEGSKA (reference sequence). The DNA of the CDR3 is TGCGGTGCTAGGGACAGATCCTACGAGCAGTACTTC. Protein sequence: CGARDRSYEQYF.

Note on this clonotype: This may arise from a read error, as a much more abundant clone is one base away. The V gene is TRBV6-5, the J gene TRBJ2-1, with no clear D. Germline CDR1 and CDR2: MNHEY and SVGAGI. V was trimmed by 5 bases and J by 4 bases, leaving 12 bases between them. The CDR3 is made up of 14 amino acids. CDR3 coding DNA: TGTGCCAGCAGTCACTGGTTAGGATACAATGAGCAGTTCTTC. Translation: CASSHWLGYNEQFF.

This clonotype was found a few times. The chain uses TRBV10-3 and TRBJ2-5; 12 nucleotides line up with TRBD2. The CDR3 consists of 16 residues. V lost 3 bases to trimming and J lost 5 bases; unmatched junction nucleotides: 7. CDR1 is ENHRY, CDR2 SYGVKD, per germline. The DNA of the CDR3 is TGTGCCATCAGTGAATCGACTAGCGGGGGATCTGAGACCCAGTACTTC. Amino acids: CAISESTSGGSETQYF.

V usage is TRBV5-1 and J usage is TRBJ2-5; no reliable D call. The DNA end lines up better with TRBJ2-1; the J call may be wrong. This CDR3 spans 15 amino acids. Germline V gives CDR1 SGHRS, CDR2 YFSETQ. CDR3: CASSLSLSGYNEQFF. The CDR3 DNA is TGCGCCAGCAGCTTGTCCCTCTCCGGCTACAATGAGCAGTTCTTC.

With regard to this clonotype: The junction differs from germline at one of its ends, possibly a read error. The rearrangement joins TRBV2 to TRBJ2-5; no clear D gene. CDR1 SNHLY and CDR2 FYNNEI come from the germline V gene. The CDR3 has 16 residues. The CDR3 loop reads CASSEANQPRRKDEFF. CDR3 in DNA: TGTGCCAGCAGTGAAGCTAATCAACCGCGCCGGAAGGATGAGTTCTTC.

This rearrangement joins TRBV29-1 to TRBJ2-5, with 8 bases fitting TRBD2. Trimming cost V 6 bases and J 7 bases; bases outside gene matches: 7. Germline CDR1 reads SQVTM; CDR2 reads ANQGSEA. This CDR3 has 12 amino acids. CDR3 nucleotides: TGCAGCGTCCGATCGGGGGGGACGACCCAGTACTTC. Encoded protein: CSVRSGGTTQYF.